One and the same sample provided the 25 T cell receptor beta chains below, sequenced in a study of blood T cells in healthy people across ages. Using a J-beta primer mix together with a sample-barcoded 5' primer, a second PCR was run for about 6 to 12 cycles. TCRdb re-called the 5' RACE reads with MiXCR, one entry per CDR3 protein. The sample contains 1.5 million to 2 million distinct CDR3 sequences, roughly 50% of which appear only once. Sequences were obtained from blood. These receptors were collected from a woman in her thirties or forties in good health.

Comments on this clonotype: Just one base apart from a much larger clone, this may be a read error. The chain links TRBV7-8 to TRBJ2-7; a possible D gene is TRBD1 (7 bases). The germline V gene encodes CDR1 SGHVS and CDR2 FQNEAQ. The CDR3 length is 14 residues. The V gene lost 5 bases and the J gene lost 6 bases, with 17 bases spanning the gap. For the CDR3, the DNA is TGTGCCAGCAGCCTACTCAGACAGGGAGGCGAGCAGTACTTC. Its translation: CASSLLRQGGEQYF.

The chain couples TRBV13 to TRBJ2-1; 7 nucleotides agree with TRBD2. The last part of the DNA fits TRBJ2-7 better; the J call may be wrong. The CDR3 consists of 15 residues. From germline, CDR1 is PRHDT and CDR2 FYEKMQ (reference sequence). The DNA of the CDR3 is TGTGCCAGCAGCTTAGGGGCTAGCGGCGGGGATGAGCAGTACTTC. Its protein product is CASSLGASGGDEQYF.

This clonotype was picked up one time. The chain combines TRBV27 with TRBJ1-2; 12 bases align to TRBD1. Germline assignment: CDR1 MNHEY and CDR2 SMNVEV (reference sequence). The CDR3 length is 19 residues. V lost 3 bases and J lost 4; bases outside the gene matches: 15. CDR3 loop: CASSLEGMTGTGGAYGYTF. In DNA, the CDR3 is TGTGCCAGCAGTTTGGAGGGGATGACAGGGACAGGGGGCGCCTATGGCTACACCTTC.

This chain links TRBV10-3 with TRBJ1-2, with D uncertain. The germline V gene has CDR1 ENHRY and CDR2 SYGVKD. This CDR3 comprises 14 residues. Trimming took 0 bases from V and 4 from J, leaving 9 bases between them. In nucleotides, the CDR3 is TGTGCCATCAGTGAGTCAGATTTTCTCTATGGCTACACCTTC. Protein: CAISESDFLYGYTF.

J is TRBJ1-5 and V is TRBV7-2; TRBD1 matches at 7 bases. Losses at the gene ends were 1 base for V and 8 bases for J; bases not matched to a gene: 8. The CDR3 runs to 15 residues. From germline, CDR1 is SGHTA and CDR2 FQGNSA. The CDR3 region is CASSLGGGGQEPQHF. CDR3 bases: TGTGCCAGCAGCTTAGGAGGGGGAGGACAGGAGCCCCAGCATTTT.

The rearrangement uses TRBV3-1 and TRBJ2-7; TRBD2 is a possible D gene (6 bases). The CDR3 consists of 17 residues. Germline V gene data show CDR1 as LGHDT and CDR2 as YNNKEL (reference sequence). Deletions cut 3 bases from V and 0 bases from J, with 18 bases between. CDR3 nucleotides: TGTGCCAGCAGCCATCACGACCGCGGGGAATTCTCCTACGAGCAGTACTTC. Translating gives CASSHHDRGEFSYEQYF.

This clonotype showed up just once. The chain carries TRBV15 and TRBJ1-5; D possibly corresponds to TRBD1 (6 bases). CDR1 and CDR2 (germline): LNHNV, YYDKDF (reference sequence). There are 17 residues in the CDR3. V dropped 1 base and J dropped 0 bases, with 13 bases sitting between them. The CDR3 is CATSRVGGAYSNQPQHF. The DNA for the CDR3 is TGTGCCACCAGCAGAGTTGGGGGGGCGTATAGCAATCAGCCCCAGCATTTT. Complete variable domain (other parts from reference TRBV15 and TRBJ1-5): DAMVIQNPRYQVTQFGKPVTLSCSQTLNHNVMYWYQQKSSQAPKLLFHYYDKDFNNEADTPDNFQSRRPNTSFCFLDIRSPGLGDTAMYLCATSRVGGAYSNQPQHFGDGTRLSIL.

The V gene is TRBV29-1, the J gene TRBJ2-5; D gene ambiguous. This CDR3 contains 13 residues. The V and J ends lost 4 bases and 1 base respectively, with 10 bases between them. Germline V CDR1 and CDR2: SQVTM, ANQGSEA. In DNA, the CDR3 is TGCAGCGTTGGAGACTTACGCCAAGAGACCCAGTACTTC. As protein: CSVGDLRQETQYF.

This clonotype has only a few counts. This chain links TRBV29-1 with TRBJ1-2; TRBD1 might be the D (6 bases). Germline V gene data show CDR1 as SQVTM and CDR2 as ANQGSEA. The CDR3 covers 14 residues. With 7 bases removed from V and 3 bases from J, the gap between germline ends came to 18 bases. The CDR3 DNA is TGCAGCGGTGGCCTAAGGGGGTCCGACTATGGCTACACCTTC. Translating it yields CSGGLRGSDYGYTF.

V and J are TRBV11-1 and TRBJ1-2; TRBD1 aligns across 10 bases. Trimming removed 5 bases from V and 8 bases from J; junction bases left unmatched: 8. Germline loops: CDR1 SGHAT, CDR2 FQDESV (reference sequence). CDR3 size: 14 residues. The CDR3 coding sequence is TGTGCCAGCAGCCCCCGGACAGGGGGGAAGGGCTACACCTTC. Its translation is CASSPRTGGKGYTF.

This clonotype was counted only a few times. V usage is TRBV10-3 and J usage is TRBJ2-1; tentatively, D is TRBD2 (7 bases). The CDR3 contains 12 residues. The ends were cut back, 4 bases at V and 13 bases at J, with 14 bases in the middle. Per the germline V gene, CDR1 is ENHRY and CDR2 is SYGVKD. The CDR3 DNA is TGTGCCATCAGTGGGGAGGGGGAGACCCAGTTCTTC. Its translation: CAISGEGETQFF.

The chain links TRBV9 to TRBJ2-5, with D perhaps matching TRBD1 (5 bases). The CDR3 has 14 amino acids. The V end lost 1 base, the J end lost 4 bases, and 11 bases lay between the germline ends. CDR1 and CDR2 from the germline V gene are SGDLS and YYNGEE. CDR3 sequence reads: CASSVRRGGETQYF. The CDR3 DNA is TGTGCCAGCAGCGTAAGAAGGGGTGGAGAGACCCAGTACTTC.

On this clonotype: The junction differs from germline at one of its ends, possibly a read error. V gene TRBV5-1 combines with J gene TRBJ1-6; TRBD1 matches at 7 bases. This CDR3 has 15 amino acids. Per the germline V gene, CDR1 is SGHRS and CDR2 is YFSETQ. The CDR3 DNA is TGCGCCAGCGGCTTGGGAGGGGGCGGTAATTCACCCCTCCACTTT. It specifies CASGLGGGGNSPLHF.

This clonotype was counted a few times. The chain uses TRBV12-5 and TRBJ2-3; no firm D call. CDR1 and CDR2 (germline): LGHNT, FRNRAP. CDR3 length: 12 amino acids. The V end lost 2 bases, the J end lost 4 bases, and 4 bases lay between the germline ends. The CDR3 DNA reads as TGTGCTAGTGGTTTGTATGCAGATACGCAGTATTTT. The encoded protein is CASGLYADTQYF.

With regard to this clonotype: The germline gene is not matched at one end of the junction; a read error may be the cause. The CDR3: CAGEGQRETQFF. For the CDR3, the DNA is TGCGCCGGGGAAGGACAGAGGGAGACCCAGTTCTTC. The genes are TRBV2 and TRBJ2-1; D might be TRBD1 (6 bases). Germline V gene sequence: CDR1 SNHLY, CDR2 FYNNEI. CDR3 length: 12 amino acids.

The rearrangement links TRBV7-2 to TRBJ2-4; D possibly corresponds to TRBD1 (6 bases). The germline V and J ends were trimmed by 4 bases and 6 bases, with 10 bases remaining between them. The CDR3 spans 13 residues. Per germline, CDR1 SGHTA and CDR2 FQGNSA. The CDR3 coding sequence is TGTGCCAGCAGCTCAACGGACAGAAACATTCAGTACTTC. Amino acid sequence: CASSSTDRNIQYF.

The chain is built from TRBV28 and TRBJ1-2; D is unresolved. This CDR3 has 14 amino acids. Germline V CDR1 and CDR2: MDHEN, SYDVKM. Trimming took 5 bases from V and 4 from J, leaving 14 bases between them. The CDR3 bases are TGTGCCAGCAGTCCCCATGACACCCCCTATGGCTACACCTTC. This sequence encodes CASSPHDTPYGYTF.

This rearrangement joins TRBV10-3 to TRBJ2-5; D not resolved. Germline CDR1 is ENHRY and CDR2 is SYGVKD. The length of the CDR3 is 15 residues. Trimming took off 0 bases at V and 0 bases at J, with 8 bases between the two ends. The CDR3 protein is CAISESTAHQETQYF. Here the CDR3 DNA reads TGTGCCATCAGTGAGTCAACGGCGCACCAAGAGACCCAGTACTTC.

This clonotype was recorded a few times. In DNA form, the CDR3 reads TGTGCCAGCAGTTTAATTCCGGGACGTTTTTCTTCTGGGGCCAACGTCCTGACTTTC. Amino acid sequence: CASSLIPGRFSSGANVLTF. The V call is TRBV28, the J call TRBJ2-6; possibly TRBD1 or TRBD2 for D (5 bases each). Per the germline V gene, CDR1 is MDHEN and CDR2 is SYDVKM. The CDR3 spans 19 residues. V dropped 2 bases and J dropped 1 base, with 18 bases sitting between them.

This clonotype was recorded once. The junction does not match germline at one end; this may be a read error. CDR3 residues: CASSYSEGRGQNTQYF. DNA for the CDR3: TGTGCCAGCAGTTACTCGGAGGGCAGGGGGCAAAACACTCAGTACTTC. The chain is built from TRBV6-2 or TRBV6-3 and TRBJ2-4; 8 bases are a match to TRBD1. Germline V gene data show CDR1 as MNHEY and CDR2 as SVGEGT. The CDR3 contains 16 residues.

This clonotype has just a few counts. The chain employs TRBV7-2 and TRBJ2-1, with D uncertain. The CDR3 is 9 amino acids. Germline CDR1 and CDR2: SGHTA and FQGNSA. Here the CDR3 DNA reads TGTTCCGTTTGGGATGAGCAGTTCTTC. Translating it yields CSVWDEQFF.

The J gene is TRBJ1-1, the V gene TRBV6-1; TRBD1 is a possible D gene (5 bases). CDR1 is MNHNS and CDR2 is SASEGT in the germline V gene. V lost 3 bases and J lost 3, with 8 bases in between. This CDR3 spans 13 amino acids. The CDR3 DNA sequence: TGTGCCAGCAGTGAGGGAGGGGACACTGAAGCTTTCTTT. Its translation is CASSEGGDTEAFF.

CDR3 nucleotides: TGCAGCGCGGAGGTTACGAACACCGGGGAGCTGTTTTTT. It codes for CSAEVTNTGELFF. The chain couples TRBV20-1 to TRBJ2-2; a possible D gene is TRBD2 (5 bases). Looked up from germline, CDR1 is DFQATT and CDR2 is SNEGSKA (reference sequence). The CDR3 is 13 residues long.

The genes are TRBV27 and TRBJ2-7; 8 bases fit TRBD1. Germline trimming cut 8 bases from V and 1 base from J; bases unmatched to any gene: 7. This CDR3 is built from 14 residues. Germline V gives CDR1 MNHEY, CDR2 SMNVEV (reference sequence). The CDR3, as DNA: TGTGCCAGCGGATCCTGGACAGGGTCCTACGAGCAGTACTTC. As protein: CASGSWTGSYEQYF.

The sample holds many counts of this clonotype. The CDR3 bases are TGTGCCATCAGCCAAGCGGGGAGCACAGATACGCAGTATTTT. Translated: CAISQAGSTDTQYF. V is TRBV10-3 and J is TRBJ2-3; TRBD2 matches at 7 bases. This CDR3 comprises 14 residues. The trim removed 6 bases at V and 0 bases at J, leaving 3 bases unmatched. Germline V gene lookup returns CDR1 ENHRY and CDR2 SYGVKD.